This T cell receptor (beta chain) came from a study of cytomegalovirus exposure and HLA in healthy donors. Study context: Prior work identified roughly 120 million unique TCR beta sequences in roughly 190 million T cells.

In regard to this clone: Its antigen is not known.

Use of 60 Vbeta and 13 Jbeta primers characterized the PCR. Method: immunoSEQ multiplex PCR; TCRdb's copy keeps in-frame clones and lacks some. The sample holds under 200,000 clones; roughly four fifths are singletons and the top ten take under 0.6%. Per the germline V gene, CDR1 is SNHLY and CDR2 is FYNNEI. V was clipped by 7 bases and J by 2 bases; unmatched bases: 8. The length of the CDR3 is 14 residues. Study observations and caveats: As a later analysis showed, a missense DCLRE1C variant was linked to trimming of TCR beta V- and J-genes.

This sequence was found in a woman between 50 and 59 years old in good health and CMV-seronegative. The sequencing sample was made of PBMCs. V is TRBV2 and J is TRBJ2-7; 7 nucleotides agree with TRBD2. In DNA form, the CDR3 reads TGTGCCAGCATCTCGACTAGCCAGGCCTACGAGCAGTACTTC. Translated, it gives CASISTSQAYEQYF.